This T cell receptor (beta chain) was found in a study of OX40 agonist ivuxolimab in advanced cancers. A note on this clone: Because the CDR3's place on the DNA is in doubt, the DNA is left out and the CDR3 is given as listed by TCRdb.

Data came from immunoSEQ multiplex PCR; TCRdb stores just in-frame clones and leaves some out. This table holds roughly 65,000 clones, roughly 84% found once. The CDR3 length is 16 residues, termini included. Per germline, CDR1 SGHAT and CDR2 FQNNGV. This TCR derives from an adult with an advanced solid tumor such as melanoma, head and neck, liver or kidney cancer. The specimen was CD4+ or CD8+ T cells sorted from blood, collected in a trial of the OX40 agonist ivuxolimab. The rearrangement links TRBV11-2 to TRBJ2-3. CDR3 in amino acids: CASSFFGAGYTDTQYF.